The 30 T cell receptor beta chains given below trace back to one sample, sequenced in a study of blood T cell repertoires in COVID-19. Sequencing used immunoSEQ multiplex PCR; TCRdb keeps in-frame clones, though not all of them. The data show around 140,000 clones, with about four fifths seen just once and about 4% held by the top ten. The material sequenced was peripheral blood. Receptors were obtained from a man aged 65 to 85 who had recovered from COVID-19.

CDR3 region: CATQQGYADTQYF. CDR3 DNA sequence: TGTGCCACTCAACAGGGGTATGCAGATACGCAGTATTTT. The rearrangement uses TRBV2 and TRBJ2-3, with 7 nucleotides matching TRBD1. The CDR3 is 13 amino acids. Germline V gene data show CDR1 as SNHLY and CDR2 as FYNNEI. J was trimmed by 4 bases and V by 10 bases; bases with no gene match: 8.

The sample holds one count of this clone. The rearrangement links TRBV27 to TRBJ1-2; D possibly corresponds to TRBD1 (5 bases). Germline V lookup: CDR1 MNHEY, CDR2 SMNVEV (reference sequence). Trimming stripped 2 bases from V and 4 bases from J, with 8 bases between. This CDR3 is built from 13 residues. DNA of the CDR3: TGTGCCAGCAGTTTACAGGGCCCCTATGGCTACACCTTC. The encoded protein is CASSLQGPYGYTF.

The chain's CDR3 is CASSPPGGLSYEQYF. The CDR3 DNA reads TGTGCCAGCTCACCACCGGGAGGGCTTTCCTACGAGCAGTACTTC. The V call is TRBV18, the J call TRBJ2-7, with TRBD2 identical over 7 bases. CDR3 length: 15 amino acids. Trimming took 0 bases from V and 1 from J; bases not matched to a gene: 3. The germline V gene has CDR1 KGHSH and CDR2 LQKENI.

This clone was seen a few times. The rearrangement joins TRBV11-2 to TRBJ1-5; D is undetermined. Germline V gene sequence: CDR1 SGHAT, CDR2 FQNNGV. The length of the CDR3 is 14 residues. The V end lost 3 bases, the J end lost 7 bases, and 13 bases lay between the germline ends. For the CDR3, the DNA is TGTGCCAGCAGCTTCGGCGGGTGGGGACAGCCCCAGCATTTT. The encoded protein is CASSFGGWGQPQHF.

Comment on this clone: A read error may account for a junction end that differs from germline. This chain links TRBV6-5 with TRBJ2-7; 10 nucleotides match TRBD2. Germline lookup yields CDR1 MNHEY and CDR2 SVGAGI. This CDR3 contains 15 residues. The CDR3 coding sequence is TGTGCCAGCACTTACAAAGCGGGAGGGACCTACGAGCAGTACTTC. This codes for CASTYKAGGTYEQYF.

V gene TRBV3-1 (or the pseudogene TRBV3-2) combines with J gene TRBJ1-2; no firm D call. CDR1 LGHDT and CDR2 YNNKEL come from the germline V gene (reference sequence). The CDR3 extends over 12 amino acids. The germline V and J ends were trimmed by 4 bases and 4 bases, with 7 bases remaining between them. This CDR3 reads CASSPGGYGYTF. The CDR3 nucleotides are TGTGCCAGCAGCCCAGGTGGCTATGGCTACACCTTC.

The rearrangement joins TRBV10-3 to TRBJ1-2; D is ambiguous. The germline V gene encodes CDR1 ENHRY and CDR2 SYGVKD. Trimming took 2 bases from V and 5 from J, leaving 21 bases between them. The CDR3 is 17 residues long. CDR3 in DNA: TGTGCCATCAGTGAGGGGTTTACGGCAGTCGGCGGGTATGGCTACACCTTC. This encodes CAISEGFTAVGGYGYTF.

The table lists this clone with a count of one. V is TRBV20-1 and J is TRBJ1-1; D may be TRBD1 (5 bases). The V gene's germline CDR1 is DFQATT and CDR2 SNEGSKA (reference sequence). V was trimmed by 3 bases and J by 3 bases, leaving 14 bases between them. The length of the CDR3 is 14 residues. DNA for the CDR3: TGCAGTGCTAGTTGGCCAGGGTCGGACACTGAAGCTTTCTTT. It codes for CSASWPGSDTEAFF.

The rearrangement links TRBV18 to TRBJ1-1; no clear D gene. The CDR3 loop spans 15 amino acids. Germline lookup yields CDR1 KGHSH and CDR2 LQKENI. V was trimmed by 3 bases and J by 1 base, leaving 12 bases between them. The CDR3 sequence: CASSPAQVPNTEAFF. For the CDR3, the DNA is TGTGCCAGCTCACCGGCTCAGGTGCCGAACACTGAAGCTTTCTTT.

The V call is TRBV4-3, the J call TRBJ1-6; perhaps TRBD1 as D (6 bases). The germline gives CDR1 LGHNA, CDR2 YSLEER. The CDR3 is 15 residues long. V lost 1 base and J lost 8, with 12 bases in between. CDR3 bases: TGCGCCAGCAGCCAAGGGAGCAGGGGATATTCACCCCTCCACTTT. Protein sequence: CASSQGSRGYSPLHF.

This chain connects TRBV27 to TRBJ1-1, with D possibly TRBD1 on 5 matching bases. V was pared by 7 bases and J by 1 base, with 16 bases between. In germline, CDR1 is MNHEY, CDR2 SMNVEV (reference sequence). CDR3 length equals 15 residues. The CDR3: CASKRTVGGNTEAFF. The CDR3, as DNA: TGTGCCAGCAAAAGAACCGTGGGGGGGAACACTGAAGCTTTCTTT.

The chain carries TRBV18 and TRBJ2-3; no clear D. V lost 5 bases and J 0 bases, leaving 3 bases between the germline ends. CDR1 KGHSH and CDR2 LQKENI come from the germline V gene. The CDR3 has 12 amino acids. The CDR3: CASSSSTDTQYF. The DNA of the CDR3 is TGTGCCAGCTCATCGAGCACAGATACGCAGTATTTT.

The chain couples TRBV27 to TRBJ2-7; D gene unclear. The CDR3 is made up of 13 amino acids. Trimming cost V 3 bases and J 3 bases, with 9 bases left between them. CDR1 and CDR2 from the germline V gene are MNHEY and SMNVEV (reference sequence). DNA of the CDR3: TGTGCCAGCAGTTTGAACGGAGACTACGAGCAGTACTTC. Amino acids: CASSLNGDYEQYF.

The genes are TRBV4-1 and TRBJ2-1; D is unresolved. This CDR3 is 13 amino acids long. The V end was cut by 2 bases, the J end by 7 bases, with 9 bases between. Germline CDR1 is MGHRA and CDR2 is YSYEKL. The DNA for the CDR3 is TGCGCCAGCAGCCAAACTGGGCCTAATGAGCAGTTCTTC. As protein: CASSQTGPNEQFF.

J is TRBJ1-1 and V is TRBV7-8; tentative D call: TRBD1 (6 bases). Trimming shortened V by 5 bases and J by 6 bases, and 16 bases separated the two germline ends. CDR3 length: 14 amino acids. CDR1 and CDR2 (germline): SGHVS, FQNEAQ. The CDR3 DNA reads TGTGCCAGCAGCCCCCCCGGGGGGCTGGCTGAAGCTTTCTTT. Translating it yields CASSPPGGLAEAFF. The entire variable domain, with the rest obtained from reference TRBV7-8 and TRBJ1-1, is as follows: GAGVSQSPRYKVAKRGQDVALRCDPISGHVSLFWYQQALGQGPEFLTYFQNEAQLDKSGLPSDRFFAERPEGSVSTLKIQRTQQEDSAVYLCASSPPGGLAEAFFGQGTRLTVV.

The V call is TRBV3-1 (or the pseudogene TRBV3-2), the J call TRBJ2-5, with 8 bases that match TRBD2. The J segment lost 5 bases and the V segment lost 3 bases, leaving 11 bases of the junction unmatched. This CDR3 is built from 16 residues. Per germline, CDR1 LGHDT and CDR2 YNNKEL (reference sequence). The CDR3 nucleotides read TGTGCCAGCAGCCATATAGGAGCGGGAGACCGGGAGACCCAGTACTTC. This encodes CASSHIGAGDRETQYF.

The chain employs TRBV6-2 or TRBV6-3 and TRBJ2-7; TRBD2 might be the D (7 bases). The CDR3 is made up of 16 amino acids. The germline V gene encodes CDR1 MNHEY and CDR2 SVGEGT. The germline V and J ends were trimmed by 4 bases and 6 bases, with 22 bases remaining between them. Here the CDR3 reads CASSSQWGGRDGEQYF. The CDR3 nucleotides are TGTGCCAGCAGTTCCCAATGGGGGGGCCGAGACGGCGAGCAGTACTTC.

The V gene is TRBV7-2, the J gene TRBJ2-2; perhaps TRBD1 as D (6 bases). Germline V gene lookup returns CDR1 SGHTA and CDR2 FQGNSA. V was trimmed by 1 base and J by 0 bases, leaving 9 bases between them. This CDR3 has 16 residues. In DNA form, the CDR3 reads TGTGCCAGCAGCTTAGATGGGGGCGCGAACACCGGGGAGCTGTTTTTT. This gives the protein CASSLDGGANTGELFF.

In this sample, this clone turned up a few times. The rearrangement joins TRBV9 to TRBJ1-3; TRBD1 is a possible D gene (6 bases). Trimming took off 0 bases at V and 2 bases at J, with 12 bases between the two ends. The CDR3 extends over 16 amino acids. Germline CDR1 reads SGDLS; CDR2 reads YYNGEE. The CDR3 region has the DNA TGTGCCAGCAGCGTAGAGGCAGGGGTAACTGGAAACACCATATATTTT. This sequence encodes CASSVEAGVTGNTIYF.

DNA for the CDR3: TGTGCCAGCAGCAAAAGACAGCCTAAAAATCAGCCCCAGCATTTT. Amino acid sequence: CASSKRQPKNQPQHF. This chain uses TRBV21-1 with TRBJ1-5; no DNA check was done on the table's D call, TRBD1. TRBV21-1 is labeled a pseudogene. The CDR3 totals 15 residues.

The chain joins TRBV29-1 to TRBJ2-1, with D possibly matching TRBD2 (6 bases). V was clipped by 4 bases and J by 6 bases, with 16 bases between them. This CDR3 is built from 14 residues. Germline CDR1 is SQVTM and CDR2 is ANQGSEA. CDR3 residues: CSVATRGVFNEQFF. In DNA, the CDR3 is TGCAGCGTTGCGACTAGAGGAGTATTCAATGAGCAGTTCTTC.

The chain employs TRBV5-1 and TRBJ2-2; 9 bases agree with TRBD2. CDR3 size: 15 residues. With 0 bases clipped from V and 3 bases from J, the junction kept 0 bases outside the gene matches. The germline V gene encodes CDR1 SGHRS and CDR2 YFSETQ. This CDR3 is CASSLGGGDTGELFF. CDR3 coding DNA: TGCGCCAGCAGCTTGGGCGGGGGGGACACCGGGGAGCTGTTTTTT. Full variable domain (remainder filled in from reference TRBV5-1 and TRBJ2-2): KAGVTQTPRYLIKTRGQQVTLSCSPISGHRSVSWYQQTPGQGLQFLFEYFSETQRNKGNFPGRFSGRQFSNSRSEMNVSTLELGDSALYLCASSLGGGDTGELFFGEGSRLTVL.

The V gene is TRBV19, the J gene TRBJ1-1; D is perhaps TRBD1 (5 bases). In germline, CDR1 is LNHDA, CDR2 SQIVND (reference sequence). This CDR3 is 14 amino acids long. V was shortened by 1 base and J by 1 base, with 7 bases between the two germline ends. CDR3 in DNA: TGTGCCAGTAGTATAGCTCAGGGGAACACTGAAGCTTTCTTT. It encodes CASSIAQGNTEAFF.

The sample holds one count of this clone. The CDR3 protein is CASSWGDLYNEQFF. CDR3 nucleotides: TGTGCCAGCAGCTGGGGAGACTTATACAATGAGCAGTTCTTC. The J gene is TRBJ2-1, the V gene TRBV7-2; D perhaps matches TRBD2 (5 bases). The CDR3 runs 14 residues. Trimming cost V 4 bases and J 4 bases, with 11 bases left between them. CDR1 SGHTA and CDR2 FQGNSA come from the germline V gene.

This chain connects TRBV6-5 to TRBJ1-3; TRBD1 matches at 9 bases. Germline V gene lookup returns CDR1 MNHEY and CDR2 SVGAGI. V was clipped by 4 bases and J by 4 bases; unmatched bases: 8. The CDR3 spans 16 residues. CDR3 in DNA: TGTGCCAGCAGTTTGATACAGGGGGCGGCCGGAAACACCATATATTTT. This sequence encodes CASSLIQGAAGNTIYF.

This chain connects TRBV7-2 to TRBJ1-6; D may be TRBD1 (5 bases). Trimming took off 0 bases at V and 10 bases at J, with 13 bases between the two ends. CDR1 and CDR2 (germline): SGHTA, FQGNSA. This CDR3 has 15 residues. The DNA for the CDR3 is TGTGCCAGCAGCTTAGCGCCAGGGTCAGGCTCACCCCTCCACTTT. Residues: CASSLAPGSGSPLHF.

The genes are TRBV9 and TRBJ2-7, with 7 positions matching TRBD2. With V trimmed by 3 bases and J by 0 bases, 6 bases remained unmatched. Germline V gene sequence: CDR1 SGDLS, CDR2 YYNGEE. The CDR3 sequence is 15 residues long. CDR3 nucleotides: TGTGCCAGCAGCGGCCCGGGACTACACTCCTACGAGCAGTACTTC. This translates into CASSGPGLHSYEQYF.

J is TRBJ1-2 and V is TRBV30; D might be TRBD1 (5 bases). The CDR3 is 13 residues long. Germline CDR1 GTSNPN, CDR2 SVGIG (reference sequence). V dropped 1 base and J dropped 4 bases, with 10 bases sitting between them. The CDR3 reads CAWSADTVYGYTF. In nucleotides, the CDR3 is TGTGCCTGGAGTGCGGACACCGTCTATGGCTACACCTTC. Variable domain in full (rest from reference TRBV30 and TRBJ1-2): SQTIHQWPATLVQPVGSPLSLECTVEGTSNPNLYWYRQAAGRGLQLLFYSVGIGQISSEVPQNLSASRPQDRQFILSSKKLLLSDSGFYLCAWSADTVYGYTFGSGTRLTVV.

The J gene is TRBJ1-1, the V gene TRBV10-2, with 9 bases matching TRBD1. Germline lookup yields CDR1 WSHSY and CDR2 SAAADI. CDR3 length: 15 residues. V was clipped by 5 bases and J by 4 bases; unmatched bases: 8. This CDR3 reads CASSSTGGGGTEAFF. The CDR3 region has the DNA TGCGCCAGCAGTTCGACAGGGGGAGGTGGCACTGAAGCTTTCTTT.

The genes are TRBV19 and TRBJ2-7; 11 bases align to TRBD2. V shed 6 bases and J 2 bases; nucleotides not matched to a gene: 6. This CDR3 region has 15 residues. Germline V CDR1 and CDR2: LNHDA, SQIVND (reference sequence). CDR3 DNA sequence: TGTGCCAGTAGCCTGACTAGCGGGGAAACCTACGAGCAGTACTTC. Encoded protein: CASSLTSGETYEQYF.